One and the same sample provided the 25 T cell receptor beta chains below, sequenced in a study of shared clonotypes between healthy human individuals. The assay was immunoSEQ multiplex PCR, and TCRdb's table has in-frame clones only and misses some. The sample yields millions of clones, approximately 94% seen once. CD45RO-negative cells were positively selected for CCR7, leaving out terminally differentiated effector memory CD45RA+ cells. Input material: naive CD8+ T cells sorted from blood. These TCRs come from a man younger than 30 in good health.

The V and J genes are TRBV30 and TRBJ1-6; D uncertain. Deletions cut 0 bases from V and 1 base from J, with 13 bases between. CDR3 length: 17 amino acids. Germline CDR1 reads GTSNPN; CDR2 reads SVGIG (reference sequence). This CDR3 is CAWSVQRFRSYNSPLHF. In DNA, the CDR3 is TGTGCCTGGAGTGTACAGCGCTTTCGGTCCTATAATTCACCCCTCCACTTT.

This clone was detected once. J is TRBJ2-1 and V is TRBV4-3; D might be TRBD2 (6 bases). The V gene lost 1 base and the J gene lost 4 bases, with 20 bases spanning the gap. The CDR3 is made up of 18 amino acids. In germline, CDR1 is LGHNA, CDR2 YSLEER. CDR3 loop: CASSQVEGISAPYNEQFF. DNA for the CDR3: TGCGCCAGCAGCCAAGTGGAGGGAATAAGCGCCCCATACAATGAGCAGTTCTTC.

This clone was seen a single time. CDR3 nucleotides: TGTGCCAGCAGTGATCCGGGATGGGAGCAGTACTTC. Translating gives CASSDPGWEQYF. The chain has TRBV6-1 and TRBJ2-7, with D possibly matching TRBD2 (5 bases). The CDR3 is made up of 12 amino acids. Germline values: CDR1 MNHNS, CDR2 SASEGT. The V gene lost 3 bases and the J gene lost 7 bases, with 10 bases spanning the gap.

The chain joins TRBV27 to TRBJ2-7; 7 bases align to TRBD1. Germline values: CDR1 MNHEY, CDR2 SMNVEV (reference sequence). The CDR3 length is 15 residues. The trim removed 5 bases at V and 0 bases at J, leaving 7 bases unmatched. CDR3 in DNA: TGTGCCAGCAGTGGCACAGGGGCAGACTCCTACGAGCAGTACTTC. This translates into CASSGTGADSYEQYF.

The CDR3 here is CASSYYRTGQETQYF. The CDR3 DNA follows: TGTGCCAGCAGTTACTACCGGACAGGGCAAGAGACCCAGTACTTC. The rearrangement uses TRBV6-5 and TRBJ2-5; the match to TRBD1 covers 8 bases. Trimming at V came to 1 base and at J to 2 bases, leaving 3 bases not matched to a gene. Germline loops: CDR1 MNHEY, CDR2 SVGAGI. The CDR3 has 15 amino acids.

The chain links TRBV5-4 to TRBJ1-3; the match to TRBD1 covers 7 bases. CDR1 is SGHNT and CDR2 is YYREEE in the germline V gene (reference sequence). Germline trimming cut 2 bases from V and 1 base from J; bases unmatched to any gene: 12. The CDR3 is 18 amino acids. The CDR3 sequence: CASSFPRGLKYSGNTIYF. CDR3 nucleotides: TGTGCCAGCAGCTTTCCCAGGGGGTTGAAGTATTCTGGAAACACCATATATTTT.

The J gene is TRBJ2-7, the V gene TRBV5-4, with D perhaps matching TRBD1 (6 bases). CDR3 length equals 15 residues. CDR1 and CDR2 (germline): SGHNT, YYREEE (reference sequence). V was trimmed by 3 bases and J by 2 bases, leaving 15 bases between them. The CDR3 nucleotides read TGTGCCAGCAGCTGGGGTCCGGGACAAGCCTACGAGCAGTACTTC. Translation gives CASSWGPGQAYEQYF.

This clone was recorded once. The rearrangement joins TRBV19 to TRBJ2-7, with 11 bases lining up with TRBD2. Germline V gene sequence: CDR1 LNHDA, CDR2 SQIVND (reference sequence). V gave up 5 bases and J gave up 3 bases; unmatched junction bases: 6. CDR3 length equals 15 residues. CDR3 sequence reads: CASSVRTSGFYEQYF. The DNA of the CDR3 is TGTGCCAGTAGTGTCAGGACTAGCGGGTTCTACGAGCAGTACTTC.

The V call is TRBV5-4, the J call TRBJ1-4; 7 bases align to TRBD1. CDR1 SGHNT and CDR2 YYREEE come from the germline V gene (reference sequence). V lost 2 bases and J lost 8; bases outside the gene matches: 9. The CDR3 sequence is 15 residues long. The CDR3 coding sequence is TGTGCCAGCAGCTTAAGTAGACAGGGAGGAGAAAAACTGTTTTTT. This encodes CASSLSRQGGEKLFF.

CDR3 nucleotide sequence: TGTGCCAGCAGTACCCTCGGCCCGCGGGGGGAGGAGCCCCAGCATTTT. This sequence encodes CASSTLGPRGEEPQHF. The chain recombines TRBV27 with TRBJ1-5; D might be TRBD1 (5 bases). Trimming left V 5 bases short and J 8 bases short, with 22 bases between. The CDR3 has 16 residues. Germline values: CDR1 MNHEY, CDR2 SMNVEV (reference sequence).

CDR3 region: CAWSELALYYEQYF. The DNA for the CDR3 is TGTGCCTGGAGTGAGCTAGCCTTGTACTACGAGCAGTACTTC. The rearrangement joins TRBV30 to TRBJ2-7; TRBD2 might be the D (5 bases). The CDR3 is made up of 14 amino acids. V lost 1 base to trimming and J lost 3 bases, with 13 bases between them. Germline CDR1 reads GTSNPN; CDR2 reads SVGIG (reference sequence).

The chain employs TRBV7-2 and TRBJ2-6, with D maybe TRBD2 (5 bases). Germline assignment: CDR1 SGHTA and CDR2 FQGNSA. The CDR3 runs 16 residues. Trimming left V 1 base short and J 4 bases short, with 11 bases between. DNA of the CDR3: TGTGCCAGCAGCTTAGACTTCGGGGTCGGGGCCAACGTCCTGACTTTC. Translating it yields CASSLDFGVGANVLTF. Variable domain in full (rest from reference TRBV7-2 and TRBJ2-6): GAGVSQSPSNKVTEKGKDVELRCDPISGHTALYWYRQSLGQGLEFLIYFQGNSAPDKSGLPSDRFSAERTGGSVSTLTIQRTQQEDSAVYLCASSLDFGVGANVLTFGAGSRLTVL.

The V gene is TRBV7-6, the J gene TRBJ2-2, with D possibly being TRBD1 (5 bases). The germline gives CDR1 SGHVS, CDR2 FNYEAQ. V was trimmed by 2 bases and J by 4 bases, leaving 11 bases between them. The CDR3 extends over 15 amino acids. The CDR3 protein is CASSLIGQGTGELFF. The CDR3 DNA follows: TGTGCCAGCAGCTTAATCGGCCAGGGCACCGGGGAGCTGTTTTTT. Together with reference TRBV7-6 and TRBJ2-2, the CDR3 gives the full variable domain: GAGVSQSPRYKVTKRGQDVALRCDPISGHVSLYWYRQALGQGPEFLTYFNYEAQQDKSGLPNDRFSAERPEGSISTLTIQRTEQRDSAMYRCASSLIGQGTGELFFGEGSRLTVL.

Regarding this clone: Other DNA sequences within the sample encode an identical CDR3. CDR3 nucleotides: TGCGCCAGCAGCTTGGCCGCGGGGGCCTACGAGCAGTACTTC. Protein product: CASSLAAGAYEQYF. The V call is TRBV5-1, the J call TRBJ2-7; TRBD2 matches at 7 bases. Germline V CDR1 and CDR2: SGHRS, YFSETQ. The junction had 2 bases not matched to a gene; V was cut back by 0 bases and J by 2 bases. This CDR3 has 14 residues.

This clone was picked up one time. The chain has TRBV6-1 and TRBJ2-7, with TRBD2 matching over 7 bases. CDR1 and CDR2 from the germline V gene are MNHNS and SASEGT. CDR3 size: 15 residues. The trim removed 5 bases at V and 5 bases at J, leaving 12 bases unmatched. CDR3 protein: CASSPLGGGSHEQYF. CDR3 bases: TGTGCCAGCAGTCCGCTTGGGGGGGGAAGCCACGAGCAGTACTTC.

CDR3: CASSLASWNEQFF. As DNA, the CDR3 is TGTGCCAGCAGCTTAGCCTCCTGGAATGAGCAGTTCTTC. The rearrangement links TRBV7-9 to TRBJ2-1; no clear D gene. V dropped 0 bases and J dropped 7 bases, with 7 bases sitting between them. The CDR3 sequence is 13 residues long. CDR1 is SEHNR, CDR2 FQNEAQ, per germline (reference sequence). Using reference TRBV7-9 and TRBJ2-1 for the parts outside the CDR3, the full variable domain is DTGVSQNPRHKITKRGQNVTFRCDPISEHNRLYWYRQTLGQGPEFLTYFQNEAQLEKSRLLSDRFSAERPKGSFSTLEIQRTEQGDSAMYLCASSLASWNEQFFGPGTRLTVL.

This rearrangement joins TRBV27 to TRBJ2-7; the match to TRBD1 covers 7 bases. J was trimmed by 5 bases and V by 4 bases; bases with no gene match: 8. This CDR3 comprises 14 residues. CDR1 MNHEY and CDR2 SMNVEV come from the germline V gene (reference sequence). CDR3 protein: CASSSRDSRNEQYF. The CDR3 coding sequence is TGTGCCAGCAGTTCCCGGGACAGCAGGAACGAGCAGTACTTC.

J is TRBJ2-7 and V is TRBV2, with 7 positions matching TRBD2. With V trimmed by 4 bases and J by 6 bases, 6 bases remained unmatched. CDR1 SNHLY and CDR2 FYNNEI come from the germline V gene. The CDR3 totals 13 residues. This CDR3 reads CASSAGGRREQYF. The CDR3 DNA reads as TGTGCCAGCAGTGCGGGAGGACGGCGCGAGCAGTACTTC.

The V and J genes are TRBV14 and TRBJ1-4, with TRBD1 matching 7 bases. Germline CDR1 is SGHDN and CDR2 is FVKESK. The CDR3 length is 14 residues. J was trimmed by 5 bases and V by 4 bases; bases with no gene match: 4. CDR3 DNA sequence: TGTGCCAGCAGCCCCGGGACAGAGAATGAAAAACTGTTTTTT. Translation gives CASSPGTENEKLFF.

The chain recombines TRBV5-6 with TRBJ2-7; 11 bases match TRBD2. V trimming: 0 bases; J trimming: 5 bases; junction bases outside the gene matches: 7. CDR1 and CDR2 from the germline V gene are SGHDT and YYEEEE. The CDR3 is 16 residues long. The CDR3 reads CASSLVFSGGAHEQYF. The CDR3 nucleotides read TGTGCCAGCAGCTTGGTATTTAGCGGGGGGGCCCACGAGCAGTACTTC.

The chain couples TRBV4-3 to TRBJ2-1; 7 positions match TRBD1. The CDR3 is 16 amino acids. The V and J ends lost 1 base and 5 bases, in that order; junction bases with no gene match: 8. The V gene's germline CDR1 is LGHNA and CDR2 YSLEER. This CDR3 is CASSQASGTDDNEQFF. CDR3 in DNA: TGCGCCAGCAGCCAAGCCTCCGGGACAGACGACAATGAGCAGTTCTTC.

As for this clone: Other DNA sequences in this sample translate to the same CDR3. The V gene is TRBV6-5, the J gene TRBJ2-3; D ambiguous. The germline CDR1 and CDR2 sequences are MNHEY and SVGAGI. There are 14 residues in the CDR3. V dropped 2 bases and J dropped 1 base, with 7 bases sitting between them. CDR3: CASSYLGGTDTQYF. Written as DNA, the CDR3 is TGTGCCAGCAGTTACCTTGGCGGCACAGATACGCAGTATTTT.

The genes are TRBV7-9 and TRBJ2-1, with 8 positions matching TRBD2. Trimming took 5 bases from V and 0 from J; bases not matched to a gene: 6. The length of the CDR3 is 16 residues. From germline, CDR1 is SEHNR and CDR2 FQNEAQ (reference sequence). CDR3 amino acids: CASSRWSGSSYNEQFF. CDR3 sequence (DNA): TGTGCCAGCAGCCGATGGAGCGGGAGCTCCTACAATGAGCAGTTCTTC.

The V gene is TRBV27, the J gene TRBJ1-1, with 11 bases matching TRBD1. J was trimmed by 4 bases and V by 8 bases; bases with no gene match: 3. The CDR3 is 13 residues long. CDR1 and CDR2 from the germline V gene are MNHEY and SMNVEV (reference sequence). The CDR3 reads CASGQGAGTEAFF. CDR3 bases: TGTGCCAGCGGACAGGGGGCAGGCACTGAAGCTTTCTTT.

Turning to this clone: Other DNA sequences from this sample encode an identical CDR3 as well. The rearrangement uses TRBV4-1 and TRBJ2-7; no reliable D call. This CDR3 has 14 amino acids. The V end was cut by 1 base, the J end by 3 bases, with 10 bases between. Germline CDR1 is MGHRA and CDR2 is YSYEKL. CDR3 sequence: CASSQVGRDYEQYF. Here the CDR3 DNA reads TGCGCCAGCAGCCAAGTTGGCCGAGACTACGAGCAGTACTTC.